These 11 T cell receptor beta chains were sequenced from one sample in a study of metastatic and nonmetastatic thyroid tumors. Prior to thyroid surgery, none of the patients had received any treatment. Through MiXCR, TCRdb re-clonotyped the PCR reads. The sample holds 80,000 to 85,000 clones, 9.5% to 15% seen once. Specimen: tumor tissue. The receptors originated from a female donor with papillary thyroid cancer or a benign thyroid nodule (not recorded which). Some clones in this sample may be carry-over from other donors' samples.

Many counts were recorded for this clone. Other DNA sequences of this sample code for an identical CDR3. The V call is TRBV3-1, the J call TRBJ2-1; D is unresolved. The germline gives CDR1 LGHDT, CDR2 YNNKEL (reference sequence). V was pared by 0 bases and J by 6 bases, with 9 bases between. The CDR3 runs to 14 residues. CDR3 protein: CASSQDVGFNEQFF. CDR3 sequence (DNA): TGTGCCAGCAGCCAAGATGTAGGGTTCAATGAGCAGTTCTTC.

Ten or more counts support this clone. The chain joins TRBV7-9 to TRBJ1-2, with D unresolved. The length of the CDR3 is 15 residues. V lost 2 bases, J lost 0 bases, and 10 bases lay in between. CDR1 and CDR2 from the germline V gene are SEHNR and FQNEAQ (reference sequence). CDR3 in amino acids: CASSLRADTNYGYTF. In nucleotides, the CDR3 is TGTGCCAGCAGCTTACGGGCGGATACTAACTATGGCTACACCTTC.

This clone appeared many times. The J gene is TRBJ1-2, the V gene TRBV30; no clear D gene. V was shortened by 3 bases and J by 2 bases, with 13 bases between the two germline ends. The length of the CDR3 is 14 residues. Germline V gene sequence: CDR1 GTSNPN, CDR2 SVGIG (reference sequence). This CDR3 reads CAWRGPGSNYGYTF. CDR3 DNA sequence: TGTGCCTGGAGAGGGCCGGGTTCGAACTATGGCTACACCTTC.

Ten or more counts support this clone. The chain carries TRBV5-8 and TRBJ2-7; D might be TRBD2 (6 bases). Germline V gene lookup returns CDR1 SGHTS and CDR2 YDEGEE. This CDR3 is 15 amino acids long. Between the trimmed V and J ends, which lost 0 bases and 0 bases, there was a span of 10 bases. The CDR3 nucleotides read TGTGCCAGCAGCTTGGGGGCGGGAACCTCCTACGAGCAGTACTTC. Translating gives CASSLGAGTSYEQYF.

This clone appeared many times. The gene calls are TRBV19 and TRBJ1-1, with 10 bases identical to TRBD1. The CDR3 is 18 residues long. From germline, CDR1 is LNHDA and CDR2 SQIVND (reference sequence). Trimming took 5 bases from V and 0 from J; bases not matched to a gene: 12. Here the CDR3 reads CASSADRGGGWVNTEAFF. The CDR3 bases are TGTGCCAGTAGTGCGGACAGGGGGGGAGGATGGGTGAACACTGAAGCTTTCTTT.

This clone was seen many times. The CDR3 reads CASSPSVLGRGTEAFF. In DNA form, the CDR3 reads TGTGCCAGCAGCCCTTCGGTCTTGGGCCGGGGGACTGAAGCTTTCTTT. The gene calls are TRBV11-3 and TRBJ1-1, with D tentatively TRBD1 (5 bases). The V and J ends lost 5 bases and 5 bases respectively, with 21 bases between them. Per germline, CDR1 SGHNT and CDR2 YENEEA. The CDR3 extends over 16 amino acids.

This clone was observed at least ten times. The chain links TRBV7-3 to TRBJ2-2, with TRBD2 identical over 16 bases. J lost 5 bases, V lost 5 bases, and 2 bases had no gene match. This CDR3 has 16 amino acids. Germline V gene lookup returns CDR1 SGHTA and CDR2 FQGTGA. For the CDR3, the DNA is TGTGCCAGCAGCGGGGGACTAGCGGGAGGGACCGGGGAGCTGTTTTTT. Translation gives CASSGGLAGGTGELFF.

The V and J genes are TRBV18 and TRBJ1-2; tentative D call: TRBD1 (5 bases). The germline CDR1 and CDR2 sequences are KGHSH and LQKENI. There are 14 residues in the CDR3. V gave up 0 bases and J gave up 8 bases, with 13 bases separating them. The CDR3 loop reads CASSPPGRPIGYTF. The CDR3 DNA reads TGTGCCAGCTCACCACCGGGACGGCCTATCGGCTACACCTTC.

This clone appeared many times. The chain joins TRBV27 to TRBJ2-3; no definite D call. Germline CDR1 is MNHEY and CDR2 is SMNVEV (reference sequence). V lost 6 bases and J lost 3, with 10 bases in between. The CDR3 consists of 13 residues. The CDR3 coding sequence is TGTGCCAGCAGATACTCCGGAACAGATACGCAGTATTTT. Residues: CASRYSGTDTQYF.

CDR3 protein: CASSYTGTRGSETQYF. The CDR3 DNA reads as TGTGCCAGCAGCTATACCGGGACCCGAGGCTCAGAGACCCAGTACTTC. The V gene is TRBV9, the J gene TRBJ2-5; D may be TRBD1 or TRBD2 (5 bases each). Trimming took off 4 bases at V and 4 bases at J, with 20 bases between the two ends. The CDR3 length is 16 residues. Per the germline V gene, CDR1 is SGDLS and CDR2 is YYNGEE.

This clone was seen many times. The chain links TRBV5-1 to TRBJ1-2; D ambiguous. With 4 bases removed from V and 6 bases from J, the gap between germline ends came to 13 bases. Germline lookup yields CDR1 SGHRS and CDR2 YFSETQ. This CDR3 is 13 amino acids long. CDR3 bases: TGCGCCAGCAGCGAGACGGGCGGCAATGGCTACACCTTC. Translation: CASSETGGNGYTF.